These T cell receptor beta chains were read from a single sample in a study of cytomegalovirus exposure and HLA in healthy donors. The protocol was immunoSEQ multiplex PCR, while the TCRdb copy is restricted to in-frame clones and leaves out a portion. The sample holds about 130,000 clones; around 75% are singletons and the top ten take around 3.3%. The sample comprised PBMCs. The receptors derive from a woman between 50 and 59 years old in good health and CMV-seronegative. Each CDR3 is given with its conserved first and last residue. D genes are given only for firm matches. A row's size may be missing; if present it is once, few, many or a size class.

-	TRBV7-2	TRBJ2-1	TRBD2	TGTGCCAGCAGCTTCACTAGCGTTGAGGAGTTCTTC	CASSFTSVEEFF
-	TRBV7-2	TRBJ1-3	-	TGTGCCAGCAGGCCAGGGGACTCTGGAAACACCATATATTTT	CASRPGDSGNTIYF
-	TRBV6-5	TRBJ2-7	TRBD2	TGTGCCAGCAGTTACTCGAATCGCGGGAGCTACGAGCAGTACTTC	CASSYSNRGSYEQYF
few	TRBV6-4	TRBJ2-7	TRBD2	TGTGCCAGCAGTGACCCCGGACTAGCGGGAAATGCCTACGAGCAGTACTTC	CASSDPGLAGNAYEQYF
few	TRBV19	TRBJ2-1	TRBD1	TGTGCCAGTAGGGAGACAGGGGTTACAATTGAGCAGTTCTTC	CASRETGVTIEQFF
-	TRBV11-3	TRBJ2-2	-	TGTGCCAGCCAAGGGCAGGGTGGTAACACCGGGGAGCTGTTTTTT	CASQGQGGNTGELFF
-	TRBV7-2	TRBJ1-4	-	TGTGCCAGCAGCTTACATGGGGGGGCAACTAATGAAAAACTGTTTTTT	CASSLHGGATNEKLFF
-	TRBV15	TRBJ1-4	-	TGTGCCACCAGCAGAGCGACAGAAGGGCATGAAAAACTGTTTTTT	CATSRATEGHEKLFF
few	TRBV28	TRBJ1-6	-	TGTGCCAGCAGCCTTAATTCACCCCTCCACTTT	CASSLNSPLHF
-	TRBV9	TRBJ1-1	TRBD1	TGTGCCAGCAGCGGGTGGGACAGGGAAAAGAACACTGAAGCTTTCTTT	CASSGWDREKNTEAFF
-	TRBV4-3	TRBJ1-2	-	TGCGCCAGCAGCCAAGACAGGAATTATGGCTACACCTTC	CASSQDRNYGYTF
-	TRBV7-6	TRBJ2-3	-	TGTGCCAGCAGCCCGCCTCCGGAGGGCGGCACAGATACGCAGTATTTT	CASSPPPEGGTDTQYF
-	TRBV19	TRBJ2-1	-	TGTGCCAGTAGTATTTCAACTGGGAGGCACAATGAGCAGTTCTTC	CASSISTGRHNEQFF
-	TRBV19	TRBJ2-5	TRBD2	TGTGCCAGTAAGGCCGGGGGGGAGACCCAGTACTTC	CASKAGGETQYF
few	TRBV5-1	TRBJ2-1	TRBD1	TGCGCCAGCAGCCCCGAGAGGGGACAGCTCTCCTACAATGAGCAGTTCTTC	CASSPERGQLSYNEQFF
-	TRBV11-3	TRBJ2-1	TRBD2	TGTGCCAGCAGTCAGTTAACGGGAGGAATCGATGAGCAGTTCTTC	CASSQLTGGIDEQFF
-	TRBV6-4	TRBJ2-1	-	TGTGCCAGCAGTGATGGAGGGATACAGTTCTTC	CASSDGGIQFF
-	TRBV7-8	TRBJ1-2	-	TGTGCCAGCAAAATCGGGGGAGACTATGGCTACACCTTC	CASKIGGDYGYTF
-	TRBV7-3	TRBJ2-3	-	TGTGCCAGCAGCTTTGCAACTAGCACAGATACGCAGTATTTT	CASSFATSTDTQYF
-	TRBV10-3	TRBJ1-1	-	TGTGCCATCAGTGCCCCCTACACTGAAGCTTTCTTT	CAISAPYTEAFF
-	TRBV13	TRBJ1-2	-	TGTGCCAGCAGCCTTGTCACTAAGGGGCCGAACTATGGCTACACCTTC	CASSLVTKGPNYGYTF
few	TRBV27	TRBJ2-3	-	TGTGCCAGCAGCGACAGGCTTAGCACAGATACGCAGTATTTT	CASSDRLSTDTQYF
-	TRBV5-6	TRBJ2-7	TRBD2	TGTGCCAGCCACTTTAGCGGGAACAGCGAGCAGTACTTC	CASHFSGNSEQYF
-	TRBV6-5	TRBJ1-1	-	TGTGCCAGCAGGACACGGAACACTGAAGCTTTCTTT	CASRTRNTEAFF
-	TRBV28	TRBJ2-7	-	TGTGCCAGCAGTGGTCCGGGACTTGTAAAGGGGCCCGAGCAGTACTTC	CASSGPGLVKGPEQYF
-	TRBV10-3	TRBJ2-3	-	TGTGCCATCAAGGGAGTGGATACGCAGTATTTT	CAIKGVDTQYF
-	TRBV7-9	TRBJ2-1	-	TGTGCCAGCAGCTTAGGCCAGGGAATCGAAATCTTC	CASSLGQGIEIF
-	TRBV5-6	TRBJ2-1	TRBD2	TGTGCCAGCAGCCAACTAGCGGGCTCGTACAATGAGCAGTTCTTC	CASSQLAGSYNEQFF
-	TRBV19	TRBJ2-3	TRBD2	TGTGCCAGTAGTCGCCGGACTAGCGGGGAAGATACGCAGTATTTT	CASSRRTSGEDTQYF
few	TRBV27	TRBJ1-6	-	TGTGCCAGCAGTTTCGTATCTGGGGCAAATAATTCACCCCTCCACTTT	CASSFVSGANNSPLHF
-	TRBV27	TRBJ1-2	TRBD1	TGTGCCAGCAGTAATAGACAGGGAAACTATGGCTACACCTTC	CASSNRQGNYGYTF
-	TRBV7-2	TRBJ1-2	-	TGTGCCAGCAGCCTAAGAGAAGGCTACACCTTC	CASSLREGYTF
-	TRBV11-3	TRBJ2-1	-	TGTGCCAGCAGCTTAATCTCCGCAGGAGAGCAGTTCTTC	CASSLISAGEQFF
-	TRBV4-2	TRBJ1-5	-	TGTGCCAGCAGCGCTCTTACAGGGTACAGCAATCAGCCCCAGCATTTT	CASSALTGYSNQPQHF
-	TRBV7-9	TRBJ2-3	TRBD2	TGTGCCAGCAGCCTAGGTGCCGGGACTAGCCCTCTCACAGATACGCAGTATTTT	CASSLGAGTSPLTDTQYF
few	TRBV10-3	TRBJ1-4	-	TGTGCCATCAGTGACCCCGTAAGCTTTAATGAAAAACTGTTTTTT	CAISDPVSFNEKLFF
-	TRBV9	TRBJ2-2	TRBD2	TGTGCCAGCAGCGTGGTAGCGGGGAACACCGGGGAGCTGTTTTTT	CASSVVAGNTGELFF